A selection of T cell receptor beta chains follows, all from one sample in a study of glioma-infiltrating T cells. TCRdb re-called the multiplex PCR reads with MiXCR, one entry per CDR3 protein. Here the sample spans 300,000 to 400,000 distinct CDR3 sequences, 35% to 45% being singletons. The sequencing input was glioma tissue, nonneoplastic brain tissue, or PBMCs (not recorded which). All receptors derive from a human donor with low-grade glioma or glioblastoma, undergoing nonglioma brain surgery, or in good health (not recorded which). Both conserved end residues are part of each CDR3. Fields, in order: clone size, D gene, J gene, V gene, CDR3 DNA, CDR3 protein. D genes are given only for firm matches. The size of a clone is reported for some rows only, either as once, few or many, or as a class for expanded clones.

clone_size: few
d_call: NA
j_call: TRBJ2-1
v_call: TRBV6-2/TRBV6-3
cdr3_nt: TGTGCCAGCAGTTACTCTCGGCGGGCCAGACGCTCCTACAATGAGCAGTTCTTC
cdr3_aa: CASSYSRRARRSYNEQFF

clone_size: NA
d_call: NA
j_call: TRBJ2-5
v_call: TRBV7-7
cdr3_nt: TGTGCCAGCGCCCGGACGTACGAACAAGAGACCCAGTACTTC
cdr3_aa: CASARTYEQETQYF

clone_size: once
d_call: NA
j_call: TRBJ2-1
v_call: TRBV7-9
cdr3_nt: TGTGCCAGCAGCCGTCTTCGAGTAGGCAGCTACAGTGAGCAGTTCTTC
cdr3_aa: CASSRLRVGSYSEQFF

clone_size: few
d_call: NA
j_call: TRBJ1-3
v_call: TRBV18
cdr3_nt: TGTGCCAGCTCACCACAGGGCGACTCTGGAAACACCATATATTTT
cdr3_aa: CASSPQGDSGNTIYF

clone_size: NA
d_call: TRBD1
j_call: TRBJ1-1
v_call: TRBV10-3
cdr3_nt: TGTGCCATCAGTGAGCAGACAGGGGAATTGGGGATGAACACTGAAGCTTTCTTT
cdr3_aa: CAISEQTGELGMNTEAFF

clone_size: NA
d_call: TRBD2
j_call: TRBJ2-1
v_call: TRBV5-1
cdr3_nt: TGCGCCAGCAGCTTGGTAGGTAGCGGGATCAATGAGCAGTTCTTC
cdr3_aa: CASSLVGSGINEQFF

clone_size: many
d_call: NA
j_call: TRBJ2-1
v_call: TRBV6-2/TRBV6-3
cdr3_nt: TGTGCCAGCAGTTTTTCCCTAGCATTCAATGAGCAGTTCTTC
cdr3_aa: CASSFSLAFNEQFF

clone_size: few
d_call: NA
j_call: TRBJ2-1
v_call: TRBV4-1
cdr3_nt: TGCGCCAGCAGCGCCCGACGGGGGTACTCCTACAATGAGCAGTTCTTC
cdr3_aa: CASSARRGYSYNEQFF

clone_size: NA
d_call: NA
j_call: TRBJ1-2
v_call: TRBV6-1
cdr3_nt: TGTGCCAGCAGGCAGAATGACAGGCGGAACTATGGCTACACCTTC
cdr3_aa: CASRQNDRRNYGYTF

clone_size: NA
d_call: TRBD2
j_call: TRBJ2-7
v_call: TRBV20-1
cdr3_nt: TGCAGTGGGGATAGCGGGAGGTTAGAGCAGTACTTC
cdr3_aa: CSGDSGRLEQYF

clone_size: few
d_call: TRBD1
j_call: TRBJ1-2
v_call: TRBV28
cdr3_nt: TGTGCCAGCAGTCCCCATGATAGGGGGACAGGGGGCATCTATGGCTACACCTTC
cdr3_aa: CASSPHDRGTGGIYGYTF

clone_size: few
d_call: NA
j_call: TRBJ2-1
v_call: TRBV29-1
cdr3_nt: TGCAGCGTTGAAAGGTCGCGGAACAATGAGCAGTTCTTC
cdr3_aa: CSVERSRNNEQFF

clone_size: NA
d_call: TRBD2
j_call: TRBJ2-3
v_call: TRBV6-4
cdr3_nt: TGTGCCAGCAGTGACTCCCCTAGCGGGAGCACAGATACGCAGTATTTT
cdr3_aa: CASSDSPSGSTDTQYF

clone_size: NA
d_call: TRBD2
j_call: TRBJ2-1
v_call: TRBV27
cdr3_nt: TGTGCCAGCAGTTTAAGAGCGGTAGCGGGAGCCGGGTCCAGAAATGAGCAGTTCTTC
cdr3_aa: CASSLRAVAGAGSRNEQFF

clone_size: NA
d_call: NA
j_call: TRBJ2-1
v_call: TRBV28
cdr3_nt: TGTGCCAGCAGTTCCCCCCCGCGTAGGTCCTACAATGAGCAGTTCTTC
cdr3_aa: CASSSPPRRSYNEQFF

clone_size: NA
d_call: NA
j_call: TRBJ1-3
v_call: TRBV20-1
cdr3_nt: TGCAGTGCTAGAGGCCCCTCTATGGGAAACACCATATATTTT
cdr3_aa: CSARGPSMGNTIYF

clone_size: NA
d_call: TRBD2
j_call: TRBJ2-7
v_call: TRBV4-2
cdr3_nt: TGTGCCAGCAGCCAAACCGGGACTAGCGAGGCAGGGGGTTACGAGCAGTACTTC
cdr3_aa: CASSQTGTSEAGGYEQYF

clone_size: many
d_call: TRBD1
j_call: TRBJ2-7
v_call: TRBV6-1
cdr3_nt: TGTGCCAGCAGTATTCGACAGGGGGTTCTCGAGCAGTACTTC
cdr3_aa: CASSIRQGVLEQYF

clone_size: NA
d_call: NA
j_call: TRBJ1-3
v_call: TRBV7-2
cdr3_nt: TGTGCCAGCAGCCACGACATTCGCTCTGGAAACACCATATATTTT
cdr3_aa: CASSHDIRSGNTIYF

clone_size: many
d_call: TRBD2
j_call: TRBJ2-7
v_call: TRBV28
cdr3_nt: TGTGCCAGCAGTCCGGGACTAGCGGGAGTGTACGAGCAGTACTTC
cdr3_aa: CASSPGLAGVYEQYF

clone_size: many
d_call: NA
j_call: TRBJ2-7
v_call: TRBV6-5
cdr3_nt: TGTGCCAGCAGTTACAGGGACTCCTACGAGCAGTACTTC
cdr3_aa: CASSYRDSYEQYF

clone_size: NA
d_call: NA
j_call: TRBJ1-1
v_call: TRBV20-1
cdr3_nt: TGCAGTGCTTGGGACACGAACACTGAAGCTTTCTTT
cdr3_aa: CSAWDTNTEAFF

clone_size: many
d_call: TRBD2
j_call: TRBJ2-3
v_call: TRBV4-3
cdr3_nt: TGCGCCAGCAGCCAGGGACTAGCGGGCTCCCTCACAGATACGCAGTATTTT
cdr3_aa: CASSQGLAGSLTDTQYF

clone_size: NA
d_call: TRBD2
j_call: TRBJ2-1
v_call: TRBV28
cdr3_nt: TGTGCCAGCAGTCCTTACCAACTAGCGGGCCCCTACAATGAGCAGTTCTTC
cdr3_aa: CASSPYQLAGPYNEQFF

clone_size: NA
d_call: TRBD1
j_call: TRBJ2-5
v_call: TRBV7-2
cdr3_nt: TGTGCCAGCAGCTTTAGGACAGGGGGCACCGAGACCCAGTACTTC
cdr3_aa: CASSFRTGGTETQYF

clone_size: NA
d_call: NA
j_call: TRBJ1-5
v_call: TRBV4-2
cdr3_nt: TGTGCCAGCAGCCAAGATGGACAGAACAATCAGCCCCAGCATTTT
cdr3_aa: CASSQDGQNNQPQHF

clone_size: many
d_call: NA
j_call: TRBJ1-4
v_call: TRBV25-1
cdr3_nt: TGTGCCAGCAGTGACCAATATGATCCGGGTAATGAAAAACTGTTTTTT
cdr3_aa: CASSDQYDPGNEKLFF

clone_size: many
d_call: NA
j_call: TRBJ2-7
v_call: TRBV6-1
cdr3_nt: TGTGCCAGCAGTCCCTCCAGCGTGTACGAGCAGTACTTC
cdr3_aa: CASSPSSVYEQYF

clone_size: many
d_call: NA
j_call: TRBJ1-1
v_call: TRBV27
cdr3_nt: TGTGCCAGCAGTTTATCCGAGGGGGGACGGACTGAAGCTTTCTTT
cdr3_aa: CASSLSEGGRTEAFF

clone_size: NA
d_call: NA
j_call: TRBJ2-5
v_call: TRBV12-3/TRBV12-4
cdr3_nt: TGTGCCAGCAGTTTTGGGGCTTGGCAAGAGACCCAGTACTTC
cdr3_aa: CASSFGAWQETQYF

clone_size: NA
d_call: TRBD1
j_call: TRBJ1-1
v_call: TRBV16
cdr3_nt: TGTGCCAGCAGCCATACAGGGGATAGGACTGAAGCTTTCTTT
cdr3_aa: CASSHTGDRTEAFF

clone_size: NA
d_call: NA
j_call: TRBJ2-3
v_call: TRBV7-2
cdr3_nt: TGTGCCAGCAGCTTGAACTCTAGGGGTACGCAGTATTTT
cdr3_aa: CASSLNSRGTQYF

clone_size: few
d_call: NA
j_call: TRBJ2-1
v_call: TRBV4-1
cdr3_nt: TGCGCCAGCAGCCAGAGGACCGGGAGTTATTACAATGAGCAGTTCTTC
cdr3_aa: CASSQRTGSYYNEQFF

clone_size: NA
d_call: NA
j_call: TRBJ2-3
v_call: TRBV2
cdr3_nt: TGTGCCAGCAGTGAAGGGCTCAGGGGAGGCACAGATACGCAGTATTTT
cdr3_aa: CASSEGLRGGTDTQYF

clone_size: NA
d_call: TRBD1
j_call: TRBJ1-4
v_call: TRBV14
cdr3_nt: TGTGCCAGCAGCCAACTAACCCGAGGACAGGGGATAAATGAAAAACTGTTTTTT
cdr3_aa: CASSQLTRGQGINEKLFF

clone_size: NA
d_call: NA
j_call: TRBJ1-2
v_call: TRBV20-1
cdr3_nt: TGCAGTGCTAGAATCTCGGGGGATTTTGGGAATGGCTACACCTTC
cdr3_aa: CSARISGDFGNGYTF

clone_size: NA
d_call: TRBD2
j_call: TRBJ2-7
v_call: TRBV28
cdr3_nt: TGTGCCAGCAGTTTATCTAGCGGCAGTACCTACGAGCAGTACTTC
cdr3_aa: CASSLSSGSTYEQYF

clone_size: NA
d_call: NA
j_call: TRBJ1-1
v_call: TRBV9
cdr3_nt: TGTGCCAGCAGCGTAGGAGGGTTCACTGAAGCTTTCTTT
cdr3_aa: CASSVGGFTEAFF

clone_size: once
d_call: TRBD1
j_call: TRBJ1-2
v_call: TRBV7-9
cdr3_nt: TGTGCCAGCAGCTTGGCCGGGACAGGGGTCGGCTACACCTTC
cdr3_aa: CASSLAGTGVGYTF

clone_size: few
d_call: TRBD1
j_call: TRBJ2-7
v_call: TRBV28
cdr3_nt: TGTGCCAGCAGCCCCCCCAGGGGGACCTCCCGGTACGAGCAGTACTTC
cdr3_aa: CASSPPRGTSRYEQYF

clone_size: NA
d_call: TRBD2
j_call: TRBJ2-7
v_call: TRBV29-1
cdr3_nt: TGCAGCGTTGTCGTACTAGCGCCTCCCTACGAGCAGTACTTC
cdr3_aa: CSVVVLAPPYEQYF

clone_size: few
d_call: TRBD1
j_call: TRBJ1-1
v_call: TRBV7-9
cdr3_nt: TGTGCCAGCAGCGCCTCGGACAGGAGGAACACTGAAGCTTTCTTT
cdr3_aa: CASSASDRRNTEAFF

clone_size: many
d_call: TRBD2
j_call: TRBJ2-1
v_call: TRBV6-1
cdr3_nt: TGTGCCAGCAGTCCCCCGGGCGGGAGAAGTGTAAATGAGCAGTTCTTC
cdr3_aa: CASSPPGGRSVNEQFF

clone_size: NA
d_call: TRBD1
j_call: TRBJ2-5
v_call: TRBV12-3/TRBV12-4
cdr3_nt: TGTGCCAGCAGTTTTGGACAGGGCGTGTCGGAGACCCAGTACTTC
cdr3_aa: CASSFGQGVSETQYF

clone_size: NA
d_call: NA
j_call: TRBJ2-5
v_call: TRBV4-3
cdr3_nt: TGCGCCAGCAGCCAAGGGTACAGGATCCAAGAGACCCAGTACTTC
cdr3_aa: CASSQGYRIQETQYF

clone_size: NA
d_call: NA
j_call: TRBJ2-1
v_call: TRBV24-1
cdr3_nt: TGTGCCACCAGTGGGTATTCGAACGCACACAATGAGCAGTTCTTC
cdr3_aa: CATSGYSNAHNEQFF